This T cell receptor (beta chain) was observed in a study of T cells in Graves' hyperthyroidism and ophthalmopathy. This clonotype is medium-sized. Its antigen is not identified. Uncontrolled infection, other autoimmune disease, pregnancy or lactation excluded patients. The study based diagnoses on clinical symptoms, serum thyroxine and TRAb, thyroid ultrasound and orbital computed tomography. Germline V gene lookup returns CDR1 LGHDT and CDR2 YNNKEL (reference sequence). Trimming removed 1 base from V and 7 bases from J; junction bases left unmatched: 12. There are 17 residues in the CDR3. It was RNA transcripts that yielded the amplified TCR beta CDR3 regions. The study used the HTBI primer set for a first-round RT-PCR of the TCR CDR3. TCRdb fed the multiplex PCR reads into MiXCR, producing one record per CDR3 protein. The sample yields about 400,000 distinct CDR3 sequences, 15% to 18% seen once. Study-level points and caveats: Blood samples included most of the expanded thyroid clonotypes exceeding 0.001. Researchers report that a 13 V-J model separated ophthalmopathy from stable hyperthyroidism.

The chain recombines TRBV3-1 with TRBJ2-1, with 8 bases identical to TRBD2. The sample comprised blood. This TCR derives from a woman aged 18-35 years with Graves' hyperthyroidism. CDR3 sequence reads: CASSQVSTGGPRNEQFF. CDR3 in DNA: TGTGCCAGCAGCCAAGTCTCGACGGGAGGGCCGAGGAATGAGCAGTTCTTC.